This is a list of T cell receptor beta chains from one sample in a study of blood T cell repertoires in COVID-19. Clones were read by immunoSEQ multiplex PCR, and TCRdb kept only the in-frame ones, dropping some. Among 370,000 or so clones listed, around 87% were seen once. Sequenced material: PBMCs or T cells enriched from blood (not recorded which). The receptors were sampled from a man aged 25 to 40 who had recovered from COVID-19. CDR3s include the opening cysteine and the closing phenylalanine or tryptophan. The D gene is left open where the match is weak. Some rows mark clone size as missing; the rest say once, few, many or name a class of expanded clone.

j_call clone_size v_call d_call cdr3_aa cdr3_nt
TRBJ2-1 . TRBV6-5 TRBD2 CASSYSSGLDYNEQFF TGTGCCAGCAGTTACTCGTCGGGACTAGACTACAATGAGCAGTTCTTC
TRBJ2-1 . TRBV7-6 TRBD2 CASSLVGTSGGVSYNEQFF TGTGCCAGCAGCTTAGTGGGGACTAGCGGGGGAGTCTCCTACAATGAGCAGTTCTTC
TRBJ1-1 few TRBV5-1 . CASSLAEGTEAFF TGCGCCAGCAGCTTGGCCGAGGGAACTGAAGCTTTCTTT
TRBJ1-3 . TRBV5-1 TRBD1 CASTGGPGNTIYF TGCGCCAGTACAGGGGGCCCTGGAAACACCATATATTTT
TRBJ1-4 . TRBV5-1 . CASSEGTWDEKLFF TGCGCCAGCAGTGAGGGGACTTGGGATGAAAAACTGTTTTTT
TRBJ2-2 . TRBV7-7 TRBD2 CASSLRTAGPNTGELFF TGTGCTAGCAGCTTAAGAACAGCGGGGCCTAACACCGGGGAGCTGTTTTTT
TRBJ2-7 . TRBV7-9 . CASSRGKYYEQYF TGTGCCAGCAGCCGCGGAAAGTACTACGAGCAGTACTTC
TRBJ2-1 . TRBV9 . CASSVVGSTYNEQFF TGTGCCAGCAGCGTAGTCGGGTCCACCTACAATGAGCAGTTCTTC
TRBJ1-6 . TRBV25-1 . CASCEATNSPLHF TGTGCCAGCTGCGAGGCCACTAATTCACCCCTCCACTTT
TRBJ2-1 . TRBV4-2 . CASSQARGAYNEQFF TGTGCCAGCAGCCAAGCCCGGGGGGCGTACAATGAGCAGTTCTTC
TRBJ1-4 . TRBV5-1 . CASSLFQTNEKLFF TGCGCCAGCAGCTTGTTCCAGACTAATGAAAAACTGTTTTTT
TRBJ1-6 . TRBV7-2 TRBD1 CASSSPGQGAYNSPLHF TGTGCCAGCAGCTCCCCGGGACAGGGGGCTTACAATTCACCCCTCCACTTT
TRBJ1-6 . TRBV12-5 . CASAGEGYSAPLHF TGTGCTAGTGCGGGAGAGGGGTATTCGGCGCCCCTCCACTTT
TRBJ1-1 . TRBV5-5 . CASSLYAALEAFF TGTGCCAGCAGCTTGTATGCGGCCCTTGAAGCTTTCTTT
TRBJ2-1 . TRBV6-5 TRBD2 CASSPGTSGDNEQFF TGTGCCAGCAGTCCTGGGACTAGCGGCGACAATGAGCAGTTCTTC
TRBJ2-1 . TRBV9 TRBD1 CASSGAGGGIRSYNEQFF TGTGCCAGCAGCGGGGCAGGGGGCGGTATCCGCTCCTACAATGAGCAGTTCTTC
TRBJ1-3 . TRBV5-1 . CASSLGQHGNTIYF TGCGCCAGCAGCTTGGGACAGCACGGAAACACCATATATTTT
TRBJ2-7 once TRBV9 TRBD2 CASSVAPAGLIEQYF TGTGCCAGCAGCGTAGCTCCAGCGGGGTTGATCGAGCAGTACTTC
TRBJ1-2 . TRBV6-5 TRBD1 CASGEDRGTRYTF TGTGCCAGCGGAGAGGACAGGGGAACCCGCTACACCTTC
TRBJ2-1 . TRBV9 TRBD2 CASSVARAGGIYNEQFF TGTGCCAGCAGCGTAGCTCGGGCGGGGGGCATCTACAATGAGCAGTTCTTC
TRBJ2-7 . TRBV18 TRBD1 CASSPRTGGVEQYF TGTGCCAGCTCACCCCGGACAGGGGGCGTCGAGCAGTACTTC
TRBJ1-3 . TRBV29-1 TRBD1 CSVDRGQGNTIYF TGCAGCGTTGACAGGGGGCAAGGAAACACCATATATTTT
TRBJ2-5 . TRBV5-1 . CASSTGGETQYF TGCGCCAGCAGCACGGGTGGGGAGACCCAGTACTTC
TRBJ1-2 . TRBV28 TRBD1 CASKPGQGAWGYTF TGTGCCAGCAAACCGGGACAGGGGGCATGGGGCTACACCTTC
TRBJ2-3 . TRBV5-4 TRBD2 CASSLVGTSGYTDTQYF TGTGCCAGCAGCTTGGTAGGGACTAGCGGCTACACAGATACGCAGTATTTT
TRBJ2-7 . TRBV4-1 TRBD2 CASSPTASGAYEQYF TGCGCCAGCAGTCCCACGGCTAGCGGGGCCTACGAGCAGTACTTC
TRBJ1-5 . TRBV6-2/TRBV6-3 . CASSSPRGGYQPQHF TGTGCCAGCAGCTCACCCCGGGGGGGATATCAGCCCCAGCATTTT
TRBJ1-1 . TRBV4-2 TRBD1 CASSHPRFGDDREVTEAFF TGTGCCAGCAGCCATCCAAGATTTGGGGACGACAGGGAGGTCACTGAAGCTTTCTTT
TRBJ1-1 . TRBV30 . CAWMRPRGTEAFF TGTGCCTGGATGCGTCCGCGGGGCACTGAAGCTTTCTTT
TRBJ1-3 . TRBV5-5 . CASSLVSHSSWDTIYF TGTGCCAGCAGCTTGGTGTCTCACAGCTCTTGGGACACCATATATTTT
TRBJ1-1 . TRBV7-8 . CASSENEAFF TGTGCCAGCAGCGAGAATGAAGCTTTCTTT
TRBJ1-3 . TRBV7-9 TRBD1 CASSPPADRGGNTIYF TGTGCCAGCAGCCCCCCCGCGGACAGGGGAGGAAACACCATATATTTT
TRBJ2-3 once TRBV5-1 TRBD2 CASSPYGLAGGLAGRDTQYF TGCGCCAGCAGCCCGTATGGACTAGCGGGGGGCTTGGCGGGTAGAGATACGCAGTATTTT
TRBJ2-7 . TRBV6-5 TRBD2 CASSYSGGGYEQYF TGTGCCAGCAGTTACTCGGGGGGGGGCTACGAGCAGTACTTC
TRBJ1-2 few TRBV11-2 . CASSQPGTNYGYTF TGTGCCAGCAGCCAACCAGGGACTAACTATGGCTACACCTTC
TRBJ2-7 . TRBV7-2 TRBD2 CASSLAATSGGHYEQYF TGTGCCAGCAGCTTAGCAGCGACTAGCGGGGGGCATTACGAGCAGTACTTC
TRBJ1-2 few TRBV7-9 . CASSFEGHYGYTF TGTGCCAGCAGCTTTGAGGGCCACTATGGCTACACCTTC
TRBJ2-6 . TRBV2 . CASSERSISGANVLTF TGTGCCAGCAGTGAAAGGAGCATCTCTGGGGCCAACGTCCTGACTTTC
TRBJ2-7 . TRBV4-1 . CASSQDDWGLWEQYF TGCGCCAGCAGCCAAGATGACTGGGGGCTTTGGGAGCAGTACTTC
TRBJ1-1 few TRBV7-9 . CASSQRPLGVNTEAFF TGTGCCAGCAGTCAACGCCCCCTCGGGGTGAACACTGAAGCTTTCTTT
TRBJ1-2 . TRBV5-1 . CASSLGEFGYTF TGCGCCAGCAGCTTGGGAGAATTTGGCTACACCTTC
TRBJ2-3 once TRBV5-8 . CASSLFEGGVPNKDTQYF TGTGCCAGCAGCTTGTTCGAGGGCGGCGTACCGAACAAAGATACGCAGTATTTT
TRBJ1-1 . TRBV19 TRBD1 CASSTTGGGLGTEAFF TGTGCCAGTAGTACCACAGGGGGCGGATTGGGCACTGAAGCTTTCTTT
TRBJ2-7 . TRBV7-8 TRBD2 CASSLAGQRGPSSYEQYF TGTGCCAGCAGCTTAGCAGGGCAGCGGGGACCGAGCTCCTACGAGCAGTACTTC
TRBJ2-5 . TRBV5-1 . CASSLEGAQETQYF TGCGCCAGCAGCTTGGAAGGGGCCCAAGAGACCCAGTACTTC
TRBJ1-6 . TRBV7-2 . CASSVRVDNSPLHF TGTGCCAGCAGCGTCCGGGTCGACAATTCACCCCTCCACTTT
TRBJ1-2 . TRBV24-1 TRBD1 CATGKLGQGDGYTF TGTGCCACCGGGAAATTAGGACAGGGGGACGGCTACACCTTC
TRBJ2-1 . TRBV11-2 . CASSLGRENEVF TGTGCCAGCAGCTTGGGCAGGGAAAACGAGGTCTTC
TRBJ2-7 few TRBV5-4 . CASSPRQQNSYEQYF TGTGCCAGCAGCCCGAGACAGCAGAATTCCTACGAGCAGTACTTC
TRBJ1-2 few TRBV7-9 TRBD1 CASLKGTGHGYTF TGTGCCAGCTTAAAAGGGACAGGACACGGCTACACCTTC
TRBJ2-7 . TRBV5-1 . CASSFTGPSGEQYF TGCGCCAGCAGCTTTACAGGGCCCTCAGGGGAGCAGTACTTC